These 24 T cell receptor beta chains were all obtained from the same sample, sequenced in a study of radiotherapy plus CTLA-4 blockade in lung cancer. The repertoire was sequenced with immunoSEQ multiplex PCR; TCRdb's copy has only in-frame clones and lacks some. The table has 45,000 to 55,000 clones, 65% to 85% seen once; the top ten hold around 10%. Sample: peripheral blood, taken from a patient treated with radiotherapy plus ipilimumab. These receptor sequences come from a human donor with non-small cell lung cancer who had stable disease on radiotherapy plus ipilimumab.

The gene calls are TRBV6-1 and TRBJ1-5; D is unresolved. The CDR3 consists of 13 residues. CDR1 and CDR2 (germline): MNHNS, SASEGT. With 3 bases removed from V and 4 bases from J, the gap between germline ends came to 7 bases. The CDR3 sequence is CASSDRINQPQHF. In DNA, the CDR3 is TGTGCCAGCAGTGACAGGATTAATCAGCCCCAGCATTTT.

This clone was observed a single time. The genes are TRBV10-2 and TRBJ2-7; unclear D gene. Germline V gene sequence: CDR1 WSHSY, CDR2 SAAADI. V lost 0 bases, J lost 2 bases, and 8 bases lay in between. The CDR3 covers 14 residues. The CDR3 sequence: CASSESESAYEQYV. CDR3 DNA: TGCGCCAGCAGTGAGTCGGAATCAGCCTACGAGCAGTACGTC.

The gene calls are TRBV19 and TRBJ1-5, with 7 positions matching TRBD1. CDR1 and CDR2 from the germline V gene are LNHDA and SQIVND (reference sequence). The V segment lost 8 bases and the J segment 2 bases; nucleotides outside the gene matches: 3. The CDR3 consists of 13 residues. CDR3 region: CASAGQGNQPQHF. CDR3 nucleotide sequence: TGTGCCAGTGCCGGACAGGGCAATCAGCCCCAGCATTTT.

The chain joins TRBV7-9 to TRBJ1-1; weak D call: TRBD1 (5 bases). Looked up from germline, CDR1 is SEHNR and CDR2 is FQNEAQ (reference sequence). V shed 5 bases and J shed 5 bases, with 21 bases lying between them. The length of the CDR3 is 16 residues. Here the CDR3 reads CASSPDLQVLRTEAFF. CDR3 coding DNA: TGTGCCAGCAGCCCCGATTTACAGGTCTTGAGGACTGAAGCTTTCTTT.

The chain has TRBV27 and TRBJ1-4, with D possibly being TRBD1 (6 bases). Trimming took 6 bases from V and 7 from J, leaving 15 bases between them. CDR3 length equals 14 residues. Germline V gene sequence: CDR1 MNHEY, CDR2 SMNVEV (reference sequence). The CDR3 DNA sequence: TGTGCCAGCAGGCCGCAGGGGCTCACTGAAAAACTGTTTTTT. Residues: CASRPQGLTEKLFF.

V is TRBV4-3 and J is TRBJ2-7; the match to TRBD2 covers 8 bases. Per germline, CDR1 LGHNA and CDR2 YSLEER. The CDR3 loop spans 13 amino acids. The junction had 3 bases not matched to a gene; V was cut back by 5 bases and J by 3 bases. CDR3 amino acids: CASSASGSYEQYF. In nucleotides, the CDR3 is TGCGCCAGCAGCGCCAGCGGGAGCTACGAGCAGTACTTC.

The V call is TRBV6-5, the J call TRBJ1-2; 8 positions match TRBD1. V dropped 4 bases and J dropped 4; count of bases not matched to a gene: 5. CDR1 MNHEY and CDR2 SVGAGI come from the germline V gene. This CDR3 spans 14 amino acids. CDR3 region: CASSSTGVGYGYTF. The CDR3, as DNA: TGTGCCAGCAGTTCGACAGGGGTGGGCTATGGCTACACCTTC.

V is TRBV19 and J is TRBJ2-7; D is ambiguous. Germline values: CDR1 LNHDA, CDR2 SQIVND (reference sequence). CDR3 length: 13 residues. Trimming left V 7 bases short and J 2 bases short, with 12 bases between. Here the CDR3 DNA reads TGTGCCAGTAAGGCGGAAGCCGCCTACGAGCAGTACTTC. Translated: CASKAEAAYEQYF.

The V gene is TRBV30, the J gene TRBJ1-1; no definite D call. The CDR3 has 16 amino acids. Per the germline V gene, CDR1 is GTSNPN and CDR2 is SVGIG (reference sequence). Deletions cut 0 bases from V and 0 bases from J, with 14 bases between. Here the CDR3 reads CAWSVRWETMNTEAFF. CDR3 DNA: TGTGCCTGGAGTGTAAGGTGGGAGACGATGAACACTGAAGCTTTCTTT.

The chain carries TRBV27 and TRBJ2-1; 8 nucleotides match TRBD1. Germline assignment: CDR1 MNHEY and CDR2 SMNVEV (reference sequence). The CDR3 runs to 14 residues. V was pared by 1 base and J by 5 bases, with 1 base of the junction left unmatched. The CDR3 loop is CASSLYRGNNEQFF. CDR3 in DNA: TGTGCCAGCAGTTTATACAGGGGGAACAATGAGCAGTTCTTC.

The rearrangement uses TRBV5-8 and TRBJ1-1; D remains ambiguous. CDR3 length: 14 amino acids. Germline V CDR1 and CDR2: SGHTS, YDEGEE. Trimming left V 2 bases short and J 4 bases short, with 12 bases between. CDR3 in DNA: TGTGCCAGCAGCTTAAGAGGGCTCGGCACTGAAGCTTTCTTT. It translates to CASSLRGLGTEAFF.

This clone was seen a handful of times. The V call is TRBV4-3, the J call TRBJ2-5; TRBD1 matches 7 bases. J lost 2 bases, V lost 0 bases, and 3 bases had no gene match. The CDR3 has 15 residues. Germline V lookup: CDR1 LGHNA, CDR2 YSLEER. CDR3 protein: CASSQDTGQQETQYF. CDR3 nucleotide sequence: TGCGCCAGCAGCCAAGATACGGGACAGCAAGAGACCCAGTACTTC.

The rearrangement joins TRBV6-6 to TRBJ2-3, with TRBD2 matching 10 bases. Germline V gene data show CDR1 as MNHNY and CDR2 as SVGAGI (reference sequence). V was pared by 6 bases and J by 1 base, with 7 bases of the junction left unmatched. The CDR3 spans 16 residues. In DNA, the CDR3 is TGTGCCAGCAGGAACCAAGCGGGGGGGGGCACAGATACGCAGTATTTT. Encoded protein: CASRNQAGGGTDTQYF.

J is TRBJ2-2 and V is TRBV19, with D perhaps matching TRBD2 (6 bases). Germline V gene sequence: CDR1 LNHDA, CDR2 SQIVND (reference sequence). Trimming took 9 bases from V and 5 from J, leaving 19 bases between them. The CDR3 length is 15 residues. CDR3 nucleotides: TGTGCCAGCACCACCGGGACTGTCCATACCGGGGAGCTGTTTTTT. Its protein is CASTTGTVHTGELFF.

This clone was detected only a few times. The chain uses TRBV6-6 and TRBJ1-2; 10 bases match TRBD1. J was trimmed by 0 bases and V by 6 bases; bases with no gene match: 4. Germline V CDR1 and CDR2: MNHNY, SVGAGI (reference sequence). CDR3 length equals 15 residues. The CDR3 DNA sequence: TGTGCCAGCAGAGGGACAGGGGAAACTAACTATGGCTACACCTTC. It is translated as CASRGTGETNYGYTF.

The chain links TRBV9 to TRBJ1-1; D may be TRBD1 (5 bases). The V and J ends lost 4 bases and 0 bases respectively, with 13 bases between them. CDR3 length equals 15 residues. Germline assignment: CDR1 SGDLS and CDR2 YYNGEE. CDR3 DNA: TGTGCCAGCAGCACAACGGACACTTTGAACACTGAAGCTTTCTTT. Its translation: CASSTTDTLNTEAFF. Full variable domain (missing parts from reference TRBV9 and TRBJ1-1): DSGVTQTPKHLITATGQRVTLRCSPRSGDLSVYWYQQSLDQGLQFLIQYYNGEERAKGNILERFSAQQFPDLHSELNLSSLELGDSALYFCASSTTDTLNTEAFFGQGTRLTVV.

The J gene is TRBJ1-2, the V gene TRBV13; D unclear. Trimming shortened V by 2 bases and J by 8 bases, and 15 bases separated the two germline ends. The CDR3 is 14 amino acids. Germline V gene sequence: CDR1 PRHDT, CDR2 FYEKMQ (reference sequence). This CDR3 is CASSLRGILGGYTF. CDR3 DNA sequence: TGTGCCAGCAGCTTAAGAGGGATCCTGGGGGGCTACACCTTC.

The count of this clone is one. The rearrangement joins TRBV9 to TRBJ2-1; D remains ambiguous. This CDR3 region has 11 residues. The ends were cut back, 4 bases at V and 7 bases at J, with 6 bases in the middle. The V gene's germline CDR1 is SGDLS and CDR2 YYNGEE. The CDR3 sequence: CASSPLNEQFF. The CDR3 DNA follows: TGTGCCAGCAGCCCCTTAAATGAGCAGTTCTTC.

CDR3 sequence reads: CASSQSGGNNEQFF. The CDR3 region has the DNA TGCGCCAGCAGTCAATCTGGAGGGAACAATGAGCAGTTCTTC. The chain links TRBV23-1 to TRBJ2-1, with D tentatively TRBD2 (6 bases). TRBV23-1 belongs to the ORF category, with a function that is uncertain. This CDR3 comprises 14 residues. Deletions cut 0 bases from V and 5 bases from J, with 8 bases between.

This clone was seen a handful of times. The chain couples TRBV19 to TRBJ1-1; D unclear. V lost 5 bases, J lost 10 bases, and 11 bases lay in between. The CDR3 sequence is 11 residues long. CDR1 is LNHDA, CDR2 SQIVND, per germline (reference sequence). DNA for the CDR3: TGTGCCAGTAGTTCGGGTTCGGCAGCTTTCTTT. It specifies CASSSGSAAFF. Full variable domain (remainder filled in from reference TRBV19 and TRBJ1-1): DGGITQSPKYLFRKEGQNVTLSCEQNLNHDAMYWYRQDPGQGLRLIYYSQIVNDFQKGDIAEGYSVSREKKESFPLTVTSAQKNPTAFYLCASSSGSAAFFGQGTRLTVV.

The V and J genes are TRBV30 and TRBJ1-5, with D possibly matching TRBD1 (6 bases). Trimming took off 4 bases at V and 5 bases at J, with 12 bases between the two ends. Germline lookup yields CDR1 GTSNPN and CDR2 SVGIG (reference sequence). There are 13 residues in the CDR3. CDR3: CAWIQGMDQPQHF. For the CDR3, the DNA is TGTGCCTGGATTCAGGGGATGGATCAGCCCCAGCATTTT.

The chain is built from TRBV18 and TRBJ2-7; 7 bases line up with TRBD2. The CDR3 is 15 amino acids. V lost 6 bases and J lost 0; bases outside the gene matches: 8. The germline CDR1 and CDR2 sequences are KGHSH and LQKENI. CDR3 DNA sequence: TGTGCCAGCTCCCTCCTGGGGGGGAGCTCCTACGAGCAGTACGTC. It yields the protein CASSLLGGSSYEQYV.

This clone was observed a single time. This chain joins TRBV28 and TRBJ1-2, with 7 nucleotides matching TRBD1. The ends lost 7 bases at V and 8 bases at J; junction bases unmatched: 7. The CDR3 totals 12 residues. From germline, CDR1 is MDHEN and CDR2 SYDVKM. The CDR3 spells CASTPAGGGYTF. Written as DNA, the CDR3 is TGTGCCAGCACCCCGGCAGGGGGAGGCTACACCTTC.

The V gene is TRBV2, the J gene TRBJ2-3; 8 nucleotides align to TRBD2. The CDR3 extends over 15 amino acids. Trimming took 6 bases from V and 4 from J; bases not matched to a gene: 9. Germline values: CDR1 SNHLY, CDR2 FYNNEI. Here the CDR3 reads CASRPRGAIADTQYF. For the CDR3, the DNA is TGTGCCAGCAGACCGCGGGGGGCAATCGCAGATACGCAGTATTTT.